This is a list of T cell receptor beta chains from one sample in a study of cytomegalovirus exposure and HLA in healthy donors. The repertoire was sequenced with immunoSEQ multiplex PCR; TCRdb's copy has only in-frame clones and lacks some. The data contain some 130,000 clones, about 66% of them singletons. Sequenced sample: PBMCs. The source is a man aged 30 to 45 in good health and CMV-seropositive. CDR3s include the opening cysteine and the closing phenylalanine or tryptophan. The order of the fields is D gene, J gene, V gene, clone size, CDR3 DNA, CDR3 protein. D genes are given only for firm matches. Expanded clones are given a class, and other clones once, few, many or no size at all.

d_gene: .; j_gene: TRBJ1-1; v_gene: TRBV6-4; abundance: few; CDR3nt: TGTGCCAGCAGTAAGGACAGGAACACTGAAGCTTTCTTT; CDR3aa: CASSKDRNTEAFF
d_gene: .; j_gene: TRBJ1-3; v_gene: TRBV4-3; abundance: .; CDR3nt: TGCGCCAGCAGCCAAGGGGTACAGGGAGAAGGAAACACCATATATTTT; CDR3aa: CASSQGVQGEGNTIYF
d_gene: .; j_gene: TRBJ2-2; v_gene: TRBV5-1; abundance: .; CDR3nt: TGCGCCAGCAGCTTGAGGGGCAGGGGAAACACCGGGGAGCTGTTTTTT; CDR3aa: CASSLRGRGNTGELFF
d_gene: .; j_gene: TRBJ1-1; v_gene: TRBV25-1; abundance: .; CDR3nt: TGTGCCAGCAGCGGTCACTCCAGGGGAGAAACTGAAGCTTTCTTT; CDR3aa: CASSGHSRGETEAFF
d_gene: TRBD2; j_gene: TRBJ2-7; v_gene: TRBV14; abundance: .; CDR3nt: TGTGCCAGCAGCGCCCGGGACTACCGGAGCTCCTACGAGCAGTACTTC; CDR3aa: CASSARDYRSSYEQYF
d_gene: TRBD2; j_gene: TRBJ2-2; v_gene: TRBV9; abundance: .; CDR3nt: TGTGCCAGCCGTACTAGCGGGAACACCGGGGAGCTGTTTTTT; CDR3aa: CASRTSGNTGELFF
d_gene: .; j_gene: TRBJ2-2; v_gene: TRBV5-6; abundance: few; CDR3nt: TGTGCCAGCAGCTTGGCCCTTAGTTGGGGGGAGCTGTTTTTT; CDR3aa: CASSLALSWGELFF
d_gene: .; j_gene: TRBJ2-6; v_gene: TRBV19; abundance: .; CDR3nt: TGTGCCAGTAGTATCCCAGGCTCTGGGGCCAACGTCCTGACTTTC; CDR3aa: CASSIPGSGANVLTF
d_gene: .; j_gene: TRBJ2-7; v_gene: TRBV11-2; abundance: .; CDR3nt: TGTGCCAGCAGCCCGGATGTGGTTACAGCTCACGAGCAGTACTTC; CDR3aa: CASSPDVVTAHEQYF
d_gene: .; j_gene: TRBJ1-5; v_gene: TRBV5-6; abundance: few; CDR3nt: TGTGCCAGCAGCCCTAGAGATAGCAATCAGCCCCAGCATTTT; CDR3aa: CASSPRDSNQPQHF
d_gene: TRBD1; j_gene: TRBJ2-7; v_gene: TRBV19; abundance: .; CDR3nt: TGTGCCAGTAAGGTTGCAGGGGGACACTACGAGCAGTACTTC; CDR3aa: CASKVAGGHYEQYF
d_gene: TRBD2; j_gene: TRBJ2-2; v_gene: TRBV5-1; abundance: .; CDR3nt: TGCGCCAGCAGCTTCGTGGCGGGAGAAGCGGACACCGGGGAGCTGTTTTTT; CDR3aa: CASSFVAGEADTGELFF
d_gene: TRBD1; j_gene: TRBJ1-2; v_gene: TRBV28; abundance: few; CDR3nt: TGTGCCAGCAGTTTCGGACAGGTGGGGTCTCGAGGCTACACCTTC; CDR3aa: CASSFGQVGSRGYTF
d_gene: .; j_gene: TRBJ1-2; v_gene: TRBV29-1; abundance: .; CDR3nt: TGCAGCGGCACCGTGCCGGGGGGCTATGGCTACACCTTC; CDR3aa: CSGTVPGGYGYTF
d_gene: TRBD1; j_gene: TRBJ2-5; v_gene: TRBV4-3; abundance: .; CDR3nt: TGCGCCAGCAGCCTCAACCCAGGGGGCGCAGAGACCCAGTACTTC; CDR3aa: CASSLNPGGAETQYF
d_gene: .; j_gene: TRBJ1-2; v_gene: TRBV28; abundance: few; CDR3nt: TGTGCCAGCAGTTCCTTCTGGCAGGGGAGAAGGATCTACACCTTC; CDR3aa: CASSSFWQGRRIYTF
d_gene: TRBD1; j_gene: TRBJ2-7; v_gene: TRBV6-6; abundance: .; CDR3nt: TGTGCCAGCAGTTACGGACAGGGGGCCCACTACGAGCAGTACTTC; CDR3aa: CASSYGQGAHYEQYF
d_gene: .; j_gene: TRBJ1-4; v_gene: TRBV7-6; abundance: .; CDR3nt: TGTGCCAGCAGCTTAGGGTCAGGGTTCTATGAAAAACTGTTTTTT; CDR3aa: CASSLGSGFYEKLFF
d_gene: .; j_gene: TRBJ1-2; v_gene: TRBV6-1; abundance: .; CDR3nt: TGTGCCAGCATCCTGGCGGGAGGGACCTATGGCTACACCTTC; CDR3aa: CASILAGGTYGYTF
d_gene: .; j_gene: TRBJ1-6; v_gene: TRBV4-2; abundance: .; CDR3nt: TGTGCCAGCAGCCAACCCGGGACACCGTTTTTGTCACCCCTCCACTTT; CDR3aa: CASSQPGTPFLSPLHF
d_gene: TRBD2; j_gene: TRBJ2-3; v_gene: TRBV5-6; abundance: few; CDR3nt: TGTGCCAGCAGCTTGAAATCGGCACTAGCGGGCACAGATACGCAGTATTTT; CDR3aa: CASSLKSALAGTDTQYF
d_gene: .; j_gene: TRBJ2-3; v_gene: TRBV19; abundance: .; CDR3nt: TGTGCCAGTAGTCCCGGGGGATTCACAGATACGCAGTATTTT; CDR3aa: CASSPGGFTDTQYF
d_gene: TRBD1; j_gene: TRBJ2-7; v_gene: TRBV19; abundance: .; CDR3nt: TGTGCCAGTAGCCGGGACAGGGGCTACGAGCAGTACTTC; CDR3aa: CASSRDRGYEQYF
d_gene: .; j_gene: TRBJ2-5; v_gene: TRBV9; abundance: .; CDR3nt: TGTGCCAGCAGCGCGGGAGCTAGCGCTATTCGTCCGGGGGAGACCCAGTACTTC; CDR3aa: CASSAGASAIRPGETQYF
d_gene: TRBD2; j_gene: TRBJ2-1; v_gene: TRBV9; abundance: .; CDR3nt: TGTGCCAGCAGCGTAGGACTAGCGGGTAACAATGAGCAGTTCTTC; CDR3aa: CASSVGLAGNNEQFF
d_gene: TRBD2; j_gene: TRBJ2-1; v_gene: TRBV5-1; abundance: .; CDR3nt: TGCGCCAGCAGCTTGCAGCCAGCGGGAGACAATGAGCAGTTCTTC; CDR3aa: CASSLQPAGDNEQFF
d_gene: TRBD1; j_gene: TRBJ2-7; v_gene: TRBV28; abundance: .; CDR3nt: TGTGCCAGCAGTCAGGCAGGGGGTTCCTACGAGCAGTACTTC; CDR3aa: CASSQAGGSYEQYF
d_gene: TRBD2; j_gene: TRBJ2-1; v_gene: TRBV27; abundance: .; CDR3nt: TGTGCCAGCAGTTTATTTAGCGGGAGGGCCGGTGAGCAGTTCTTC; CDR3aa: CASSLFSGRAGEQFF
d_gene: .; j_gene: TRBJ1-1; v_gene: TRBV2; abundance: few; CDR3nt: TGTGCCAGCAGTGGAGGAGGGGACACTGAAGCTTTCTTT; CDR3aa: CASSGGGDTEAFF
d_gene: .; j_gene: TRBJ1-1; v_gene: TRBV27; abundance: few; CDR3nt: TGTGCCAGCACCCCCCGCGCGGGCACTGAAGCTTTCTTT; CDR3aa: CASTPRAGTEAFF
d_gene: .; j_gene: TRBJ1-3; v_gene: TRBV29-1; abundance: .; CDR3nt: TGCAGCGGTATCAGGGGTGACGGAAACACCATATATTTT; CDR3aa: CSGIRGDGNTIYF
d_gene: .; j_gene: TRBJ2-3; v_gene: TRBV5-4; abundance: .; CDR3nt: TGTGCCAGCAGCGATCCTTTGTTAGAGGGCACAGATACGCAGTATTTT; CDR3aa: CASSDPLLEGTDTQYF
d_gene: TRBD1; j_gene: TRBJ1-1; v_gene: TRBV5-1; abundance: .; CDR3nt: TGCGCCAGCAGCTTTGGTCAGGGGGACACTGAAGCTTTCTTT; CDR3aa: CASSFGQGDTEAFF
d_gene: TRBD2; j_gene: TRBJ2-2; v_gene: TRBV7-3; abundance: .; CDR3nt: TGTGCCAGCAGCTATAGACTAGCTTCCGGGGAGCTGTTTTTT; CDR3aa: CASSYRLASGELFF
d_gene: .; j_gene: TRBJ2-1; v_gene: TRBV5-1; abundance: .; CDR3nt: TGCGCCAGCACCCCGACAGCCTCCTACAATGAGCAGTTCTTC; CDR3aa: CASTPTASYNEQFF
d_gene: TRBD2; j_gene: TRBJ2-7; v_gene: TRBV11-2; abundance: .; CDR3nt: TGTGCCAGCAGCCCCCGGACTAGCGGGAGGAACGAGCAGTACTTC; CDR3aa: CASSPRTSGRNEQYF
d_gene: .; j_gene: TRBJ1-1; v_gene: TRBV18; abundance: .; CDR3nt: TGTGCCAGCTCACCGCCGAGCCGCACTGAAGCTTTCTTT; CDR3aa: CASSPPSRTEAFF
d_gene: TRBD2; j_gene: TRBJ2-1; v_gene: TRBV4-1; abundance: .; CDR3nt: TGCGCCAGCAGCCAAGGTATACTAGCGAGGAAGGGAAATGAGCAGTTCTTC; CDR3aa: CASSQGILARKGNEQFF
d_gene: .; j_gene: TRBJ2-1; v_gene: TRBV29-1; abundance: .; CDR3nt: TGCAGCGGTGTTGGCTCCCCGGGGTTCCATGAGCAGTTCTTC; CDR3aa: CSGVGSPGFHEQFF
d_gene: TRBD2; j_gene: TRBJ2-7; v_gene: TRBV6-5; abundance: .; CDR3nt: TGTGCCAGCAGTTACGGCGGGAGCTACGAGCAGTACTTC; CDR3aa: CASSYGGSYEQYF
d_gene: TRBD2; j_gene: TRBJ2-1; v_gene: TRBV19; abundance: .; CDR3nt: TGTGCCAGTAGCCCTAGCGGGAGGTCCTACAATGAGCAGTTCTTC; CDR3aa: CASSPSGRSYNEQFF
d_gene: TRBD2; j_gene: TRBJ2-7; v_gene: TRBV7-9; abundance: .; CDR3nt: TGTGCCAGCAGCTTAGGGTCTGCGGGAGGGCCCTACGAGCAGTACTTC; CDR3aa: CASSLGSAGGPYEQYF
d_gene: .; j_gene: TRBJ2-2; v_gene: TRBV11-2; abundance: few; CDR3nt: TGTGCCAGCAGCTTAGGGGCGGGCACCGGGGAGCTGTTTTTT; CDR3aa: CASSLGAGTGELFF
d_gene: TRBD1; j_gene: TRBJ1-6; v_gene: TRBV6-5; abundance: .; CDR3nt: TGTGCCAGCAGTTACTCTCCCCCGGGACAGGGGAGGGCCCACTTT; CDR3aa: CASSYSPPGQGRAHF
d_gene: TRBD2; j_gene: TRBJ2-7; v_gene: TRBV7-6; abundance: .; CDR3nt: TGTGCCAGCAGCCACGGACTAGCGGAGTTCGACGAGCAGTACTTC; CDR3aa: CASSHGLAEFDEQYF
d_gene: .; j_gene: TRBJ2-5; v_gene: TRBV14; abundance: .; CDR3nt: TGTGCCAGCAGCCCCAGCGGTGTTTGGAAGACCCAGTACTTC; CDR3aa: CASSPSGVWKTQYF
d_gene: TRBD2; j_gene: TRBJ2-1; v_gene: TRBV4-3; abundance: .; CDR3nt: TGCGCCAGCAGCCAAGGTCCTCCCGGGACTACCTACAATGAGCAGTTCTTC; CDR3aa: CASSQGPPGTTYNEQFF
d_gene: .; j_gene: TRBJ1-5; v_gene: TRBV5-5; abundance: few; CDR3nt: TGTGCCAGCAGCTCCAGGGATAGCAATCAGCCCCAGCATTTT; CDR3aa: CASSSRDSNQPQHF
d_gene: TRBD2; j_gene: TRBJ2-1; v_gene: TRBV9; abundance: .; CDR3nt: TGTGCCAGCAGCGGTGGGGGAGCGGGAGAAGAGCAGTTCTTC; CDR3aa: CASSGGGAGEEQFF
d_gene: TRBD2; j_gene: TRBJ2-5; v_gene: TRBV10-3; abundance: .; CDR3nt: TGTGCCATCAGTGAGTCGGCTAGCGGGACCCGGGAGACCCAGTACTTC; CDR3aa: CAISESASGTRETQYF
d_gene: .; j_gene: TRBJ2-7; v_gene: TRBV2; abundance: once; CDR3nt: TGTGCCAGCAGTGTATCTCTGACAGAATCCTACGAGCAGTACTTC; CDR3aa: CASSVSLTESYEQYF
d_gene: .; j_gene: TRBJ1-1; v_gene: TRBV4-1; abundance: .; CDR3nt: TGCGCCAGCAGCCAAGTTAGGGGAAACACTGAAGCTTTCTTT; CDR3aa: CASSQVRGNTEAFF
d_gene: TRBD1; j_gene: TRBJ1-5; v_gene: TRBV7-8; abundance: .; CDR3nt: TGTGCCAGCAGCCCAGGGACAGGGGGCAGGCAGCCCCAGCATTTT; CDR3aa: CASSPGTGGRQPQHF
d_gene: .; j_gene: TRBJ1-1; v_gene: TRBV9; abundance: .; CDR3nt: TGTGCCAGCAGCCTGTGGGGGGGTACTGAAGCTTTCTTT; CDR3aa: CASSLWGGTEAFF
d_gene: .; j_gene: TRBJ2-1; v_gene: TRBV9; abundance: .; CDR3nt: TGTGCCAGCAGCGTAGAAGCGGTATCCTCCCTTAACAATGAGCAGTTCTTC; CDR3aa: CASSVEAVSSLNNEQFF
d_gene: .; j_gene: TRBJ1-3; v_gene: TRBV9; abundance: few; CDR3nt: TGTGCCAGCAGCGTAACGGACGGGATCTCTGGAAACACCATATATTTT; CDR3aa: CASSVTDGISGNTIYF
d_gene: .; j_gene: TRBJ1-5; v_gene: TRBV5-5; abundance: .; CDR3nt: TGTGCCAGCAGCTTCGGGTTCGCTGATCAGCCCCAGCATTTT; CDR3aa: CASSFGFADQPQHF
d_gene: TRBD2; j_gene: TRBJ2-2; v_gene: TRBV9; abundance: few; CDR3nt: TGTGCCAGCAACGGGGGACTAGCGTACACCGGGGAGCTGTTTTTT; CDR3aa: CASNGGLAYTGELFF
d_gene: .; j_gene: TRBJ2-7; v_gene: TRBV5-4; abundance: .; CDR3nt: TGTGCCAGCAGCTTCGGCCAAGACAGAAGCTCCTACGAGCAGTACTTC; CDR3aa: CASSFGQDRSSYEQYF
d_gene: TRBD2; j_gene: TRBJ2-7; v_gene: TRBV6-6; abundance: .; CDR3nt: TGTGCCAGCGGAGGGGGGGGAGCGGGAGCAGAGCAGTACTTC; CDR3aa: CASGGGGAGAEQYF